Listed here are 11 T cell receptor beta chains from one sample, sequenced in a study of persistence of HIV-infected CD4 T cells. The antigens for these receptors are not known. Sequencing used immunoSEQ version 4 in survey mode. Profiling relied on immunoSEQ multiplex PCR, and the TCRdb table lists in-frame clones only, not all of them. The table has 43,000 or so clones, 80% to 90% seen once; the top ten hold 0.85% to 1.3%. Anti-CD3/anti-CD28 beads served as a nonspecific positive control stimulus. Responding CD4+ T cells were sorted by upregulation of both CD40 ligand and CD69. The sample in question was CD4+ T cells sorted from PBMCs after approximately 19-hour stimulation, obtained from a patient who received antiretroviral therapy. The receptor source for this set is an adult man with HIV who was CMV-seropositive.

This sequence joins TRBV5-4 and TRBJ1-4; no clear D gene. Per germline, CDR1 SGHNT and CDR2 YYREEE (reference sequence). Trimming shortened V by 2 bases and J by 8 bases, and 22 bases separated the two germline ends. The CDR3 is made up of 17 amino acids. The CDR3 region is CASSLVGSTPGREKLFF. CDR3 DNA sequence: TGTGCCAGCAGCTTAGTCGGTTCGACACCAGGACGGGAAAAACTGTTTTTT.

The rearrangement links TRBV7-8 to TRBJ1-1; 7 bases are shared with TRBD1. Germline assignment: CDR1 SGHVS and CDR2 FQNEAQ. V gave up 6 bases and J gave up 0 bases; unmatched junction bases: 4. The CDR3 consists of 14 residues. DNA for the CDR3: TGTGCCAGCAGTAACGACAGGGTGAACACTGAAGCTTTCTTT. Its translation is CASSNDRVNTEAFF.

A note on this clone: Other DNA sequences in this specimen translate into the identical CDR3. V gene TRBV7-9 combines with J gene TRBJ1-1; no definite D call. This CDR3 has 13 residues. V lost 3 bases and J lost 1, with 6 bases in between. Germline V gives CDR1 SEHNR, CDR2 FQNEAQ (reference sequence). CDR3 DNA: TGTGCCAGCAGCTTCGGACCGAACACTGAAGCTTTCTTT. Protein sequence: CASSFGPNTEAFF.

J is TRBJ1-6 and V is TRBV19; 12 bases align to TRBD1. Trimming removed 2 bases from V and 7 bases from J; junction bases left unmatched: 6. CDR1 is LNHDA and CDR2 is SQIVND in the germline V gene (reference sequence). This CDR3 spans 17 amino acids. CDR3 loop: CASSISSGQGANSPLHF. In nucleotides, the CDR3 is TGTGCCAGTAGTATAAGTTCGGGACAGGGGGCGAATTCACCCCTCCACTTT.

This chain connects TRBV3-1 (or the pseudogene TRBV3-2) to TRBJ1-3; 8 bases agree with TRBD1. Per germline, CDR1 LGHDT and CDR2 YNNKEL (reference sequence). The CDR3 contains 17 residues. V dropped 0 bases and J dropped 2; count of bases not matched to a gene: 6. The CDR3, as DNA: TGTGCCAGCAGCCAAGATCTGAGGACAGGGACTGGAAACACCATATATTTT. This sequence encodes CASSQDLRTGTGNTIYF.

The gene calls are TRBV27 and TRBJ1-6; D ambiguous. The V end lost 6 bases, the J end lost 7 bases, and 22 bases lay between the germline ends. CDR3 size: 17 residues. Germline V CDR1 and CDR2: MNHEY, SMNVEV (reference sequence). CDR3 amino acids: CASSPTRPRGSNSPLHF. The CDR3 bases are TGTGCCAGCAGCCCGACACGACCGAGAGGAAGCAATTCACCCCTCCACTTT.

The gene calls are TRBV19 and TRBJ1-5; TRBD1 might be the D (6 bases). Trimming took off 3 bases at V and 4 bases at J, with 19 bases between the two ends. The V gene's germline CDR1 is LNHDA and CDR2 SQIVND (reference sequence). The CDR3 has 17 residues. In nucleotides, the CDR3 is TGTGCCAGTAGTATGTCCGGGGGGGCGAGCGGAAATCAGCCCCAGCATTTT. Protein sequence: CASSMSGGASGNQPQHF.

The rearrangement uses TRBV7-6 and TRBJ2-3; possibly TRBD1 for D (5 bases). The ends were cut back, 3 bases at V and 1 base at J, with 11 bases in the middle. Per the germline V gene, CDR1 is SGHVS and CDR2 is FNYEAQ. This CDR3 region has 15 residues. For the CDR3, the DNA is TGTGCCAGCAGCTTTCAGGACACACGCACAGATACGCAGTATTTT. Translation: CASSFQDTRTDTQYF.

The rearrangement uses TRBV4-1 and TRBJ1-1; D is undetermined. Germline lookup yields CDR1 MGHRA and CDR2 YSYEKL. The CDR3 covers 14 residues. Trimming shortened V by 3 bases and J by 2 bases, and 10 bases separated the two germline ends. The CDR3 DNA reads TGCGCCAGCAGCCACCCGACGGTAAACACTGAAGCTTTCTTT. It yields the protein CASSHPTVNTEAFF.

The chain carries TRBV6-5 and TRBJ2-3; tentative D call: TRBD1 (5 bases). There are 13 residues in the CDR3. Germline V gene lookup returns CDR1 MNHEY and CDR2 SVGAGI. V was cut by 5 bases and J by 2 bases, with 8 bases left in between. The CDR3 reads CASSRQITDTQYF. CDR3 sequence (DNA): TGTGCCAGCAGTCGACAGATCACAGATACGCAGTATTTT.

This sequence joins TRBV19 and TRBJ2-3, with a possible D match to TRBD1 (5 bases). CDR3 length: 16 residues. Germline V gene data show CDR1 as LNHDA and CDR2 as SQIVND (reference sequence). Trimming removed 5 bases at V and 0 bases at J, with 15 bases between. The CDR3 nucleotides read TGTGCCAGTAGTCACCGTACAGGAGCTAGCACAGATACGCAGTATTTT. The encoded protein is CASSHRTGASTDTQYF.